These 21 T cell receptor beta chains were sequenced from one sample in a study of technical replicates of blood from several donors. Sequencing was performed with immunoSEQ multiplex PCR; in TCRdb, only in-frame clones are kept and a portion is missing. The table records over 55,000 clones, around 88% of them present only once. Sequencing was done on a sample of PBMCs. Receptors were obtained from a human donor in good health. Some clones in this sample may be carry-over from other donors' samples.

This sequence joins TRBV27 and TRBJ2-1; no firm D call. V lost 0 bases and J 0 bases, leaving 12 bases between the germline ends. The CDR3 runs to 17 residues. CDR1 and CDR2 (germline): MNHEY, SMNVEV (reference sequence). The CDR3 nucleotides read TGTGCCAGCAGTTTATCCTCGCGGCAGAGCTCCTACAATGAGCAGTTCTTC. This sequence encodes CASSLSSRQSSYNEQFF.

The DNA of the CDR3 is TGTGCCAGCAGGGCCCCATCCGGTAGGGGACAGGGAGACACCATATATTTT. Protein product: CASRAPSGRGQGDTIYF. The chain joins TRBV2 to TRBJ1-3; the match to TRBD1 covers 9 bases. The CDR3 totals 17 residues. The V gene end was trimmed by 6 bases and the J gene end by 8 bases; junction bases not matched to a gene: 17. CDR1 and CDR2 from the germline V gene are SNHLY and FYNNEI.

The chain is built from TRBV27 and TRBJ2-2; 9 positions agree with TRBD1. Per the germline V gene, CDR1 is MNHEY and CDR2 is SMNVEV (reference sequence). The CDR3 has 15 residues. With V trimmed by 6 bases and J by 5 bases, 7 bases remained unmatched. CDR3 in amino acids: CASRPHGQGTGELFF. The CDR3 coding sequence is TGTGCCAGCAGGCCCCACGGACAGGGGACCGGGGAGCTGTTTTTT.

The chain carries TRBV2 and TRBJ2-2, with 12 bases lining up with TRBD2. CDR1 is SNHLY, CDR2 FYNNEI, per germline. CDR3 length equals 16 residues. Losses at the gene ends were 6 bases for V and 7 bases for J; bases not matched to a gene: 9. CDR3 sequence (DNA): TGTGCCAGCAGCGAGACTAGCGGGAGAGGTATCGGGGAGCTGTTTTTT. Its protein is CASSETSGRGIGELFF.

The V gene is TRBV5-1, the J gene TRBJ2-1; 13 bases are shared with TRBD2. From germline, CDR1 is SGHRS and CDR2 YFSETQ. With 1 base clipped from V and 13 bases from J, the junction kept 5 bases outside the gene matches. The CDR3 runs to 14 residues. The CDR3 DNA sequence: TGCGCCAGCAGCTTGACGACTAGCGGGGGGTTCCAGTTCTTC. It translates to CASSLTTSGGFQFF.

The chain carries TRBV7-2 and TRBJ2-1; 9 nucleotides agree with TRBD1. The CDR3 runs 15 residues. The ends lost 3 bases at V and 3 bases at J; junction bases unmatched: 3. Germline V lookup: CDR1 SGHTA, CDR2 FQGNSA. CDR3 sequence (DNA): TGTGCCAGCAGCTTCGACAGGGGGATCTACAATGAGCAGTTCTTC. Its protein is CASSFDRGIYNEQFF.

The CDR3 loop is CASSLVQAIYNEQFF. The CDR3 bases are TGTGCCAGCAGCTTAGTACAGGCCATCTACAATGAGCAGTTCTTC. The chain has TRBV13 and TRBJ2-1; possibly TRBD1 for D (5 bases). The CDR3 spans 15 residues. Germline CDR1 and CDR2: PRHDT and FYEKMQ (reference sequence). Trimming pared 1 base from V and 3 bases from J, leaving 10 bases between. Full variable domain (missing parts from reference TRBV13 and TRBJ2-1): AAGVIQSPRHLIKEKRETATLKCYPIPRHDTVYWYQQGPGQDPQFLISFYEKMQSDKGSIPDRFSAQQFSDYHSELNMSSLELGDSALYFCASSLVQAIYNEQFFGPGTRLTVL.

The chain is built from TRBV6-6 and TRBJ2-6; a weak D match, TRBD1 (6 bases). Germline-derived CDR1 and CDR2 are MNHNY and SVGAGI (reference sequence). Trimming shortened V by 2 bases and J by 2 bases, and 10 bases separated the two germline ends. This CDR3 region has 16 residues. The CDR3 DNA sequence: TGTGCCAGCAGTTACGATACAGGGACTGGGGCCAACGTCCTGACTTTC. Protein: CASSYDTGTGANVLTF.

In its sample, this clone was seen a few times. The rearrangement joins TRBV15 to TRBJ1-2, with D maybe TRBD1 (5 bases). The CDR3 is made up of 12 amino acids. The V gene's germline CDR1 is LNHNV and CDR2 YYDKDF (reference sequence). Trimming pared 1 base from V and 8 bases from J, leaving 8 bases between. Here the CDR3 DNA reads TGTGCCACCAGCAGAGCAGGGTTCGGCTACACCTTC. Its translation is CATSRAGFGYTF. The full variable domain, in which reference TRBV15 and TRBJ1-2 provide the parts outside the CDR3, is DAMVIQNPRYQVTQFGKPVTLSCSQTLNHNVMYWYQQKSSQAPKLLFHYYDKDFNNEADTPDNFQSRRPNTSFCFLDIRSPGLGDTAMYLCATSRAGFGYTFGSGTRLTVV.

This clone was seen only a few times. J is TRBJ2-1 and V is TRBV12-5, with 8 nucleotides matching TRBD2. Germline V gives CDR1 LGHNT, CDR2 FRNRAP. Trimming cost V 0 bases and J 5 bases; bases outside gene matches: 12. This CDR3 has 18 residues. This CDR3 reads CASGLVQGLGLGHNEQFF. The CDR3 region has the DNA TGTGCTAGTGGTTTGGTACAAGGTCTGGGACTAGGCCACAATGAGCAGTTCTTC.

The rearrangement uses TRBV13 and TRBJ1-1; unclear D gene. The CDR3 has 12 amino acids. The germline V and J ends were trimmed by 7 bases and 3 bases, with 9 bases remaining between them. Germline V CDR1 and CDR2: PRHDT, FYEKMQ (reference sequence). The DNA of the CDR3 is TGTGCCAGCACCCCACTCGACACTGAAGCTTTCTTT. Protein product: CASTPLDTEAFF.

The V gene is TRBV27, the J gene TRBJ2-7; 7 positions match TRBD2. Germline-derived CDR1 and CDR2 are MNHEY and SMNVEV (reference sequence). This CDR3 is 16 amino acids long. V lost 7 bases to trimming and J lost 3 bases; unmatched junction nucleotides: 15. The CDR3 nucleotides are TGTGCCAGCACCAGACCTAAGGGACTAAGATACTACGAGCAGTACTTC. Encoded protein: CASTRPKGLRYYEQYF.

The chain has TRBV5-4 and TRBJ1-5; 8 nucleotides match TRBD1. Germline CDR1 is SGHNT and CDR2 is YYREEE (reference sequence). The J segment lost 3 bases and the V segment lost 4 bases, leaving 6 bases of the junction unmatched. The CDR3 is 15 amino acids. The DNA for the CDR3 is TGTGCCAGCAGCCCAGGACAGGGCCTCAATCAGCCCCAGCATTTT. Its translation: CASSPGQGLNQPQHF.

The chain combines TRBV29-1 with TRBJ2-7; TRBD2 matches 7 bases. Trimming removed 7 bases from V and 2 bases from J; junction bases left unmatched: 11. This CDR3 has 14 amino acids. Germline loops: CDR1 SQVTM, CDR2 ANQGSEA. CDR3 loop: CSATLAVRAYEQYF. CDR3 nucleotides: TGCAGCGCCACGCTAGCGGTTCGCGCCTACGAGCAGTACTTC.

The chain carries TRBV12-5 and TRBJ2-1, with 8 bases matching TRBD2. CDR3 size: 14 residues. V trimming: 6 bases; J trimming: 0 bases; junction bases outside the gene matches: 1. Germline CDR1 LGHNT, CDR2 FRNRAP. The CDR3 DNA sequence: TGTGCTAGTGGAAGCGGGAGCTCCTACAATGAGCAGTTCTTC. This gives the protein CASGSGSSYNEQFF.

This chain joins TRBV7-2 and TRBJ2-7; D is perhaps TRBD2 (6 bases). V lost 3 bases to trimming and J lost 3 bases, with 12 bases between them. The CDR3 extends over 14 amino acids. Germline V lookup: CDR1 SGHTA, CDR2 FQGNSA. The CDR3 nucleotides are TGTGCCAGCAGCTTTGGGGGGAGAGTCTACGAGCAGTACTTC. Residues: CASSFGGRVYEQYF.

CDR3 amino acids: CASSEALGLHETQYF. The CDR3 DNA is TGTGCCAGCAGTGAAGCGTTGGGACTTCATGAGACCCAGTACTTC. V gene TRBV6-1 combines with J gene TRBJ2-5, with D perhaps TRBD2 (6 bases). The V and J ends lost 0 bases and 5 bases respectively, with 13 bases between them. This CDR3 has 15 amino acids. The germline CDR1 and CDR2 sequences are MNHNS and SASEGT.

The chain's CDR3 is CASSHGWEQYF. The CDR3 DNA sequence: TGTGCCAGCAGCCACGGGTGGGAGCAGTACTTC. This chain joins TRBV7-2 and TRBJ2-7, with D hard to call. Germline-derived CDR1 and CDR2 are SGHTA and FQGNSA. V was trimmed by 5 bases and J by 7 bases, leaving 9 bases between them. The CDR3 loop spans 11 amino acids.

The CDR3 region is CASSQETGRLDQPQHF. The CDR3 region has the DNA TGCGCCAGCAGCCAAGAAACAGGGCGCCTGGATCAGCCCCAGCATTTT. The chain combines TRBV4-1 with TRBJ1-5; D may be TRBD1 (6 bases). The CDR3 is 16 residues long. Trimming removed 0 bases at V and 5 bases at J, with 14 bases between. Germline assignment: CDR1 MGHRA and CDR2 YSYEKL.

The chain employs TRBV27 and TRBJ1-2, with D possibly matching TRBD1 (6 bases). The CDR3 has 14 amino acids. CDR1 is MNHEY, CDR2 SMNVEV, per germline (reference sequence). Trimming left V 6 bases short and J 3 bases short, with 14 bases between. The CDR3 sequence is CASRMGGRDYGYTF. Here the CDR3 DNA reads TGTGCCAGCAGAATGGGGGGGCGGGACTATGGCTACACCTTC.

The J gene is TRBJ2-7, the V gene TRBV4-3, with D perhaps TRBD2 (6 bases). Trimming pared 0 bases from V and 3 bases from J, leaving 6 bases between. This CDR3 spans 13 amino acids. The germline gives CDR1 LGHNA, CDR2 YSLEER. In nucleotides, the CDR3 is TGCGCCAGCAGCCAAGAGGGGGGCTACGAGCAGTACTTC. Its translation: CASSQEGGYEQYF.